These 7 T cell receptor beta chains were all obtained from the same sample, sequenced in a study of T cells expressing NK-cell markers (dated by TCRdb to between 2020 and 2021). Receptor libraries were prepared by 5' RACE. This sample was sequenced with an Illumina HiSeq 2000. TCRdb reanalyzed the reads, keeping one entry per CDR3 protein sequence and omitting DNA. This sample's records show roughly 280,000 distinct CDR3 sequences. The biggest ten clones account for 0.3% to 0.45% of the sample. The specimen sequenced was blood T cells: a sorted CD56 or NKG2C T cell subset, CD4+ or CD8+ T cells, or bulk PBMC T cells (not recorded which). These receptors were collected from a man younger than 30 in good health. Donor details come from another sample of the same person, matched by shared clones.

This CDR3 is CASKRGGYNEQFF. This chain links TRBV6-5 with TRBJ2-1; TCRdb selects TRBD2, and the lack of DNA leaves this call unchecked. Germline CDR1 reads MNHEY; CDR2 reads SVGAGI. The CDR3 consists of 13 residues.

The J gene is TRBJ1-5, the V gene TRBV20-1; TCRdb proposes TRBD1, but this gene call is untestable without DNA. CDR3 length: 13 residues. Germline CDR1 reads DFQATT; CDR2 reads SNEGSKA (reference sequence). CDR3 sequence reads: CSAGPGPDQPQHF.

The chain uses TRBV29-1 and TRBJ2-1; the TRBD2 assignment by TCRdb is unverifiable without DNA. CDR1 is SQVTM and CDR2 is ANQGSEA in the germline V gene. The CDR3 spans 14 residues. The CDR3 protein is CSGDRLAGRNEQFF.

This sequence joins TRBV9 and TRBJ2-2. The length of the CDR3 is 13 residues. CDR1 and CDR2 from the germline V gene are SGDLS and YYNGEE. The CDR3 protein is CASSGVGTGELFF.

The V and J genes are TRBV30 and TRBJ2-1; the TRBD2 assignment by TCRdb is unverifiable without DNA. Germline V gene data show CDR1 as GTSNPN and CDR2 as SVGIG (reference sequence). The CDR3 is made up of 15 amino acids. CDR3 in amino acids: CAWSVRLAGGIEQFF.

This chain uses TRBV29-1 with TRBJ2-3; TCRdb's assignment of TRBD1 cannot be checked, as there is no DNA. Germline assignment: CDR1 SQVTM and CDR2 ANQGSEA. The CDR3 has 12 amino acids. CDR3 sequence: CSVADREDTQYF.

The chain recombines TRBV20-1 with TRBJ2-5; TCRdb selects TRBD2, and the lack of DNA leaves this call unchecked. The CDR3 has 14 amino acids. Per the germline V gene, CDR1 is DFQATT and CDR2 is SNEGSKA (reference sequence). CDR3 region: CSAPRGLAGGTQYF.